Below, 9 T cell receptor beta chains from the same sample are listed, as sequenced in a study of OX40 agonist ivuxolimab in advanced cancers. The library came from the immunoSEQ multiplex PCR assay. As stored in TCRdb, this immuneACCESS dataset retains in-frame rearrangements with V and J assigned. A fraction of the clones does not appear; measured against another copy, unresolved V genes explain less than half of the discrepancy, and the remainder lacks a known reason. This sample holds tens of thousands of clones; more than 70% were observed only once. Of the sample, 25% falls within the top ten clones. The material sequenced was CD4+ or CD8+ T cells sorted from blood, taken in a trial of the OX40 agonist ivuxolimab. The receptor source for this set is an adult with an advanced solid tumor such as melanoma, head and neck, liver or kidney cancer.

The chain joins TRBV5-1 to TRBJ2-7; the match to TRBD2 covers 7 bases. Germline-derived CDR1 and CDR2 are SGHRS and YFSETQ. This CDR3 is 15 amino acids long. Trimming took 5 bases from V and 0 from J; bases not matched to a gene: 8. This CDR3 is CASSLGLVSSYEQYF. Written as DNA, the CDR3 is TGCGCCAGCAGTTTAGGACTAGTTTCCTCCTACGAGCAGTACTTC.

V usage is TRBV13 and J usage is TRBJ2-7, with D perhaps TRBD1 (6 bases). CDR3 size: 14 residues. CDR1 and CDR2 (germline): PRHDT, FYEKMQ (reference sequence). V was cut by 6 bases and J by 1 base, with 13 bases left in between. Here the CDR3 DNA reads TGTGCCAGCAGTCAACAGGGAGTTTCCTACGAGCAGTACTTC. Translated: CASSQQGVSYEQYF.

The V gene is TRBV7-8, the J gene TRBJ2-1, with 12 bases matching TRBD2. The CDR3 has 16 residues. From germline, CDR1 is SGHVS and CDR2 FQNEAQ. The V segment lost 3 bases and the J segment 7 bases; nucleotides outside the gene matches: 7. The CDR3 DNA follows: TGTGCCAGCAGCTTTCGACTAGCGGGAGCGTCAAATGAGCAGTTCTTC. Protein: CASSFRLAGASNEQFF. The variable domain in full, with the rest retrieved from reference TRBV7-8 and TRBJ2-1, is GAGVSQSPRYKVAKRGQDVALRCDPISGHVSLFWYQQALGQGPEFLTYFQNEAQLDKSGLPSDRFFAERPEGSVSTLKIQRTQQEDSAVYLCASSFRLAGASNEQFFGPGTRLTVL.

The gene calls are TRBV10-2 and TRBJ2-1, with TRBD2 as a possible D gene (5 bases). V shed 3 bases and J shed 7 bases, with 7 bases lying between them. CDR1 is WSHSY, CDR2 SAAADI, per germline. The CDR3 spans 12 residues. This CDR3 is CASSDSGNEQFF. CDR3 bases: TGCGCCAGCAGTGACTCGGGAAATGAGCAGTTCTTC.

The chain recombines TRBV12-5 with TRBJ1-3; no clear D gene. Trimming took 9 bases from V and 1 from J, leaving 4 bases between them. Germline V CDR1 and CDR2: LGHNT, FRNRAP. CDR3 length equals 11 residues. The CDR3 loop reads CASASGNTIYF. CDR3 DNA: TGTGCTAGCGCATCTGGAAACACCATATATTTT.

V and J are TRBV19 and TRBJ1-5; D is undetermined. CDR3 length equals 15 residues. Trimming shortened V by 0 bases and J by 3 bases, and 9 bases separated the two germline ends. Germline V CDR1 and CDR2: LNHDA, SQIVND (reference sequence). The CDR3 nucleotides read TGTGCCAGTAGTATAGATGGGTGGGACAATCAGCCCCAGCATTTT. Its protein is CASSIDGWDNQPQHF. The variable domain in full, completed from reference TRBV19 and TRBJ1-5, reads DGGITQSPKYLFRKEGQNVTLSCEQNLNHDAMYWYRQDPGQGLRLIYYSQIVNDFQKGDIAEGYSVSREKKESFPLTVTSAQKNPTAFYLCASSIDGWDNQPQHFGDGTRLSIL.

The chain combines TRBV5-1 with TRBJ2-3, with 14 bases fitting TRBD2. CDR1 and CDR2 from the germline V gene are SGHRS and YFSETQ. Trimming removed 4 bases from V and 6 bases from J; junction bases left unmatched: 4. CDR3 length: 15 residues. For the CDR3, the DNA is TGCGCCAGCAGCGCGGGACTAGCGGGAGTTGATACGCAGTATTTT. As protein: CASSAGLAGVDTQYF.

The J gene is TRBJ2-4, the V gene TRBV6-5, with D uncertain. V lost 3 bases to trimming and J lost 3 bases, with 6 bases between them. From germline, CDR1 is MNHEY and CDR2 SVGAGI. The CDR3 runs to 13 residues. CDR3 sequence: CASSYSNKNIQYF. The CDR3 region has the DNA TGTGCCAGCAGTTATTCGAACAAAAACATTCAGTACTTC.

This sequence joins TRBV6-5 and TRBJ1-3; D is ambiguous. V dropped 0 bases and J dropped 8 bases, with 14 bases sitting between them. The CDR3 consists of 15 residues. Germline V gene sequence: CDR1 MNHEY, CDR2 SVGAGI. The CDR3 DNA follows: TGTGCCAGCAGTTACTCGAACAGTCCGGCGTACACCATATATTTT. Amino acids: CASSYSNSPAYTIYF.